The 9 T cell receptor beta chains below all came from one sample that was sequenced in a study of response to subunit inactivated influenza vaccine. Via MiXCR, TCRdb re-called the RT-PCR reads, giving one row per CDR3 protein. Among under 950,000 distinct CDR3 sequences listed, 21% were seen once. This sample comprised PBMCs from blood, obtained about 5 days after vaccination. These receptors were taken from a man aged 45 to 65 who received an inactivated influenza vaccine.

In this sample, this clonotype turned up a few times. The rearrangement links TRBV28 to TRBJ2-5; D uncertain. Germline lookup yields CDR1 MDHEN and CDR2 SYDVKM. The CDR3 has 15 residues. V shed 1 base and J shed 5 bases, with 14 bases lying between them. This chain's CDR3 is CASSLFWRQRETQYF. CDR3 in DNA: TGTGCCAGCAGTTTATTTTGGCGGCAAAGGGAGACCCAGTACTTC.

The gene calls are TRBV12-3 or TRBV12-4 and TRBJ2-6; D is possibly TRBD1 (5 bases). V dropped 8 bases and J dropped 0 bases, with 11 bases sitting between them. The CDR3 is 15 residues long. This CDR3 reads CASRYRSSGANVLTF. The DNA of the CDR3 is TGTGCCAGCCGATACAGGAGCTCTGGGGCCAACGTCCTGACTTTC.

The rearrangement links TRBV28 to TRBJ2-7; D remains unclear. Deletions cut 4 bases from V and 7 bases from J, with 8 bases between. Germline CDR1 is MDHEN and CDR2 is SYDVKM. CDR3 length: 11 residues. The CDR3 DNA reads TGTGCCAGCAGTTCCTTGAGGGAGCAGTACTTC. As protein: CASSSLREQYF.

This clonotype showed up just a few times. The chain employs TRBV29-1 and TRBJ2-1, with 7 nucleotides matching TRBD2. The CDR3 is 18 residues long. Germline V gene lookup returns CDR1 SQVTM and CDR2 ANQGSEA. J was trimmed by 0 bases and V by 1 base; bases with no gene match: 12. As DNA, the CDR3 is TGCAGCGTTGAAGGGGGATATCTGGGACTACCCTCCTACAATGAGCAGTTCTTC. Translating it yields CSVEGGYLGLPSYNEQFF.

In its sample, this clonotype was seen a few times. The chain employs TRBV20-1 and TRBJ1-3, with TRBD1 identical over 9 bases. Germline CDR1 DFQATT, CDR2 SNEGSKA (reference sequence). The CDR3 extends over 14 amino acids. V shed 6 bases, J shed 3 bases, and the junction held 6 bases outside the gene matches. CDR3 in amino acids: CSAEPDRGGNTIYF. The CDR3 DNA reads as TGCAGTGCCGAACCGGACAGGGGTGGAAACACCATATATTTT.

The rearrangement links TRBV27 to TRBJ2-1; TRBD2 matches 10 bases. Germline V lookup: CDR1 MNHEY, CDR2 SMNVEV (reference sequence). Trimming took 2 bases from V and 6 from J; bases not matched to a gene: 22. The CDR3 runs 21 residues. The CDR3, as DNA: TGTGCCAGCAGTTTAGTTCAGAGGGGTGTATTGTCTAGCGGGAGCATCAATGAGCAGTTCTTC. Protein: CASSLVQRGVLSSGSINEQFF.

This clonotype has more than one count but fewer than ten. The chain recombines TRBV5-6 with TRBJ2-7; tentative D call: TRBD1 (5 bases). Trimming shortened V by 1 base and J by 1 base, and 12 bases separated the two germline ends. The CDR3 runs 15 residues. Germline CDR1 reads SGHDT; CDR2 reads YYEEEE. The CDR3 loop reads CASSLWKGWSYEQYF. The CDR3 DNA reads TGTGCCAGCAGCTTGTGGAAGGGGTGGTCCTACGAGCAGTACTTC.

The chain couples TRBV7-9 to TRBJ1-1; 8 bases are a match to TRBD1. This CDR3 region has 14 residues. Germline V gene lookup returns CDR1 SEHNR and CDR2 FQNEAQ (reference sequence). J gave up 5 bases and V 7 bases, and 9 bases lay outside the gene matches. CDR3 amino acids: CASILDRGLTEAFF. DNA of the CDR3: TGTGCCAGCATCCTAGACAGGGGATTGACTGAAGCTTTCTTT.

This clonotype was seen only a few times. The rearrangement joins TRBV28 to TRBJ2-6; TRBD2 aligns across 7 bases. This CDR3 has 15 residues. The ends lost 2 bases at V and 8 bases at J; junction bases unmatched: 6. Germline assignment: CDR1 MDHEN and CDR2 SYDVKM. The CDR3 here is CASSLSLGRTNVLTF. Written as DNA, the CDR3 is TGTGCCAGCAGTTTAAGTCTCGGGAGGACCAACGTCCTGACTTTC.